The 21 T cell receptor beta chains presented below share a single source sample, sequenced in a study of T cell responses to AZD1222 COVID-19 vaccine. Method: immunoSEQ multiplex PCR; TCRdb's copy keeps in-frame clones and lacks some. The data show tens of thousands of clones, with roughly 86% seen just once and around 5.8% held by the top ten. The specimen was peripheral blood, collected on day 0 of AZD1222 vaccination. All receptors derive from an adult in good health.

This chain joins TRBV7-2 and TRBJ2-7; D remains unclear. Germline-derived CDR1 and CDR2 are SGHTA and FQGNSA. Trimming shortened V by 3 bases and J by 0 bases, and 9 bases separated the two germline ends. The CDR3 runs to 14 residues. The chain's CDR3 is CASSFYSTSYEQYF. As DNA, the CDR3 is TGTGCCAGCAGCTTTTACTCCACCTCCTACGAGCAGTACTTC.

The CDR3 nucleotides are TGTGCCAGCTCACCGCCTAGCGGGAATAGGTTACAAGAGACCCAGTACTTC. Amino acids: CASSPPSGNRLQETQYF. This rearrangement joins TRBV18 to TRBJ2-5, with 9 bases lining up with TRBD2. Trimming at V came to 3 bases and at J to 2 bases, leaving 10 bases not matched to a gene. Germline values: CDR1 KGHSH, CDR2 LQKENI. The CDR3 is 17 amino acids.

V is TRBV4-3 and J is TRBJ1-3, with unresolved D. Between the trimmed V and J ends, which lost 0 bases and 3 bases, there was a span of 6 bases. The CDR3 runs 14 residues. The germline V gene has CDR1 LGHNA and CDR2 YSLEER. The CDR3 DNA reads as TGCGCCAGCAGCCAAGACTTGTTTGGAAACACCATATATTTT. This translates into CASSQDLFGNTIYF.

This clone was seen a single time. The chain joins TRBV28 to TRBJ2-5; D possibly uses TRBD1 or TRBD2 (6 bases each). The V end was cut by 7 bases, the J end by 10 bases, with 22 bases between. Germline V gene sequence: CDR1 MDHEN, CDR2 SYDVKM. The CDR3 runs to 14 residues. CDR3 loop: CASTPQGGMGIQYF. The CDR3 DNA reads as TGTGCCAGCACCCCACAGGGCGGGATGGGGATCCAGTACTTC.

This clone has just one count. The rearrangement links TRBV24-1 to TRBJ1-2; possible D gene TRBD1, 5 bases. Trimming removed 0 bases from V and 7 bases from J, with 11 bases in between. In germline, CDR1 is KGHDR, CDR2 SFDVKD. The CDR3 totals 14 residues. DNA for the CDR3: TGTGCCACCAGTGATTTGGCCAGGGCGTCTGGCTACACCTTC. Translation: CATSDLARASGYTF.

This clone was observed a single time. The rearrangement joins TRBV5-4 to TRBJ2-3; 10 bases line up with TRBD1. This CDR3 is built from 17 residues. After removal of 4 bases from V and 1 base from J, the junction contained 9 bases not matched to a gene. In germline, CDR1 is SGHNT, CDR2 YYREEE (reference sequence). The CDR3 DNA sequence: TGTGCCAGCAGCCGGACAGGGGGGTTCATTGGCACAGATACGCAGTATTTT. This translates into CASSRTGGFIGTDTQYF.

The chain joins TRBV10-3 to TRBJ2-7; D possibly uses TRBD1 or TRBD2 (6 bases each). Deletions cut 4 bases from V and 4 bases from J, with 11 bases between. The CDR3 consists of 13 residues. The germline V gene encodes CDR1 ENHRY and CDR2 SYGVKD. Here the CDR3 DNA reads TGTGCCATCAGTGGAGGGGGGACATACGAGCAGTACTTC. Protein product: CAISGGGTYEQYF.

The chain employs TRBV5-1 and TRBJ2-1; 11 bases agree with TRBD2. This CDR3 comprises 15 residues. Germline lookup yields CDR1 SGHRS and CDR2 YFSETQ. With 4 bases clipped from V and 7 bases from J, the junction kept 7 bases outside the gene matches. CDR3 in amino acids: CASSRPSGRSNEQFF. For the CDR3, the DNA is TGCGCCAGCAGCCGGCCTAGCGGGAGGTCGAATGAGCAGTTCTTC.

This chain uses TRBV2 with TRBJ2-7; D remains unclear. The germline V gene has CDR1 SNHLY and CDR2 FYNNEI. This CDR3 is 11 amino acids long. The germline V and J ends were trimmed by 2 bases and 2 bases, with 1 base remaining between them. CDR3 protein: CASSETYEQYF. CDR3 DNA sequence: TGTGCCAGCAGTGAAACCTACGAGCAGTACTTC.

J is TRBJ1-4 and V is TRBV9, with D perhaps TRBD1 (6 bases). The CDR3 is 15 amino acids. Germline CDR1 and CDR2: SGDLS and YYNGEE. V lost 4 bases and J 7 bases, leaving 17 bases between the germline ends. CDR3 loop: CASSPQGRIGEKLFF. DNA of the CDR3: TGTGCCAGCAGCCCCCAGGGGCGGATAGGTGAAAAACTGTTTTTT.

The CDR3 loop is CASSPLEERGIGTDTQYF. For the CDR3, the DNA is TGCGCCAGCAGCCCCTTGGAGGAGCGGGGAATCGGCACAGATACGCAGTATTTT. V gene TRBV4-1 combines with J gene TRBJ2-3; 7 bases fit TRBD2. CDR1 is MGHRA, CDR2 YSYEKL, per germline. After removal of 4 bases from V and 1 base from J, the junction contained 14 bases not matched to a gene. The CDR3 sequence is 18 residues long.

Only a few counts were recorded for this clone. The CDR3 DNA reads TGTGCCAGCAGCTTAATAGTCAGGGGGCCCTACGAGCAGTACTTC. Residues: CASSLIVRGPYEQYF. The chain links TRBV7-2 to TRBJ2-7; 8 nucleotides line up with TRBD1. The CDR3 is made up of 15 amino acids. Germline CDR1 and CDR2: SGHTA and FQGNSA. With 2 bases clipped from V and 2 bases from J, the junction kept 5 bases outside the gene matches.

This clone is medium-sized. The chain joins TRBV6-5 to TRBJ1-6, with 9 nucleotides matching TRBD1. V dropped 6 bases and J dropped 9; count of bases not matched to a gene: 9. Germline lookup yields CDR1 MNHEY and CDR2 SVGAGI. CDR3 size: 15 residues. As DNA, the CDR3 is TGTGCCAGCAGCCAAGAACAGGGGGCTAGTTCACCCCTCCACTTT. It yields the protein CASSQEQGASSPLHF.

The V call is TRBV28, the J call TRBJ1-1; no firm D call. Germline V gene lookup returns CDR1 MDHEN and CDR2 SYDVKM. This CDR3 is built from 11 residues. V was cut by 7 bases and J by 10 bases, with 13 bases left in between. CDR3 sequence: CASNGGVRAFF. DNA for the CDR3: TGTGCCAGCAATGGTGGAGTTCGAGCTTTCTTT.

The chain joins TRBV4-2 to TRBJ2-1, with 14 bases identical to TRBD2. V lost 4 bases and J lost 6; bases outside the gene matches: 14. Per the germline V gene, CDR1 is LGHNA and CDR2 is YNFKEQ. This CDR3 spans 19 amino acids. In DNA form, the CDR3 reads TGTGCCAGCAGCCGAGAGACTAGCGGGAGGGCACTATTAACCAATGAGCAGTTCTTC. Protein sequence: CASSRETSGRALLTNEQFF.

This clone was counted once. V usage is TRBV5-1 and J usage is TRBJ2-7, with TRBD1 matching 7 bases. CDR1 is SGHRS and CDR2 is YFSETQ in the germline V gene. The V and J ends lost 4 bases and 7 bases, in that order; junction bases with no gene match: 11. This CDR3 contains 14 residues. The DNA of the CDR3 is TGCGCCAGCAGCCGGGACAGCACCTTATGGGAGCAGTACTTC. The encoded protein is CASSRDSTLWEQYF. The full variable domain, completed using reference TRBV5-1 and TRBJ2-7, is KAGVTQTPRYLIKTRGQQVTLSCSPISGHRSVSWYQQTPGQGLQFLFEYFSETQRNKGNFPGRFSGRQFSNSRSEMNVSTLELGDSALYLCASSRDSTLWEQYFGPGTRLTVT.

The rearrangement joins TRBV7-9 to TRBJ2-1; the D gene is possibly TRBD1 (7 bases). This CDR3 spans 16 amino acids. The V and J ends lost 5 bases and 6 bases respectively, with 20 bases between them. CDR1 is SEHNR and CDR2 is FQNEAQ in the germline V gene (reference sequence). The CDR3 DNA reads TGTGCCAGCAGCCCGAACCCCAGGGGGGAACGCAATGAGCAGTTCTTC. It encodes CASSPNPRGERNEQFF.

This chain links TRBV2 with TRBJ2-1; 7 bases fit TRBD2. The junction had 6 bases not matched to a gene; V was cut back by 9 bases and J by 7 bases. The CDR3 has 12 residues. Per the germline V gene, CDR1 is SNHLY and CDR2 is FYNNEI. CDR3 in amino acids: CASSGFRNEQFF. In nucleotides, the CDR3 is TGTGCCAGTAGCGGGTTTCGGAATGAGCAGTTCTTC.

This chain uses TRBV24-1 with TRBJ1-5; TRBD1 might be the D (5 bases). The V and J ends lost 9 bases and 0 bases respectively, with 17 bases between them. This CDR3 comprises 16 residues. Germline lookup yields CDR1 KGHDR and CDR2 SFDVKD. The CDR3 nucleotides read TGTGCCACCTCCGAATCAGGGATTTATAGCAATCAGCCCCAGCATTTT. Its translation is CATSESGIYSNQPQHF.

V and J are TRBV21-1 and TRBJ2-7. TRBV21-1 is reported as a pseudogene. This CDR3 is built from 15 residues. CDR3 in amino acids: CASSKGNKSSYEQYF. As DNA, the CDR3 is TGTGCCAGCAGCAAAGGGAACAAGAGCTCCTACGAGCAGTACTTC.

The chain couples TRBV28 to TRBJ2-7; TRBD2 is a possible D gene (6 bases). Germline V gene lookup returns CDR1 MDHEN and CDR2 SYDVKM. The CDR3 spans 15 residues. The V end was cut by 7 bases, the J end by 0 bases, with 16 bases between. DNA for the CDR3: TGTGCCAGCAACCCGGCTAGCGCGAGCTCCTACGAGCAGTACTTC. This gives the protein CASNPASASSYEQYF.